This T cell receptor (beta chain) was profiled in a study of cytomegalovirus exposure and HLA in healthy donors. Study conclusions and caveats: Earlier analysis yielded a pattern in which most TCR beta V segments were productive about 90% or about 30% of the time.

Of note for this clone: Its antigen is unidentified.

Per the germline V gene, CDR1 is SGHAT and CDR2 is FQNNGV. The CDR3 loop spans 15 amino acids. V dropped 2 bases and J dropped 7 bases, with 17 bases sitting between them. It was with 60 Vbeta and 13 Jbeta primers that the PCR ran. Some clones are missing from TCRdb's copy, which holds only in-frame ones; the method was immunoSEQ multiplex PCR. Of approximately 78,000 clones in the sample, about four fifths are singletons; the top ten hold roughly 2.4%. The TCR sequence derives from a woman aged 45-65 years in good health and CMV-seronegative. The chain couples TRBV11-2 to TRBJ1-1; a weak D match, TRBD1 (5 bases). The sequenced material came from PBMCs. CDR3 sequence reads: CASSLLPYGRVEAFF. CDR3 in DNA: TGTGCCAGCAGCTTACTTCCCTACGGCAGGGTTGAAGCTTTCTTT.